A single T cell receptor (beta chain) is shown here with its context. Its antigen is not known. Other DNA sequences of this sample code for an identical CDR3. The data were taken from a study of shared clonotypes between healthy human individuals. Study-wide results and caveats: Clonotype sharing across donors was expected to vary with sequencing depth. Although depth was large, rarefaction showed that sequencing of the sorted subsets was incomplete.

Assay: immunoSEQ multiplex PCR; the TCRdb copy retains only in-frame clones and omits some. The sample has nearly 600,000 clones; nearly 97% are singletons. V lost 4 bases, J lost 2 bases, and 3 bases lay in between. CDR1 is MNHEY, CDR2 SVGAGI, per germline. The CDR3 contains 11 residues. CD8 cells regarded as naive lacked CD45RO, were positively chosen for CCR7, and omitted terminally differentiated effector memory CD45RA+ cells. V and J are TRBV6-5 and TRBJ2-7; D uncertain. Input material: naive CD8+ T cells sorted from blood. The sequence was obtained from a woman aged 25 to 39 in good health. DNA for the CDR3: TGTGCCAGCAGTTCACCCTACGAGCAGTACTTC. This encodes CASSSPYEQYF.